These 24 T cell receptor beta chains came from one sample sequenced in a study of CD4 T cells in relation to SARS-CoV-2 and coronaviruses (dated by TCRdb to the early 2020s). The library was built by means of the immunoSEQ multiplex PCR assay. TCRdb mirrors the immuneACCESS table, restricted to in-frame sequences. Some clones are absent from its copies; in checked studies, under half trace to an unresolved V gene, and the reason for the others is unknown. The sample includes about 36,000 clones, with 77% observed a single time. Together, the top ten hold about a fifth of the sample. These receptors lack a known antigen. Sequenced: memory CD4+ T cells from PBMCs, cultured in vitro. Sample cell subset or site, as interpreted from the label and publication: memory (non-naive) CD4+ T cells. All receptors derive from an adult with COVID-19.

The chain links TRBV6-1 to TRBJ2-7; no clear D gene. The CDR3 covers 13 residues. V was cut by 0 bases and J by 0 bases, with 3 bases left in between. Germline loops: CDR1 MNHNS, CDR2 SASEGT. The CDR3 DNA reads TGTGCCAGCAGTGAAGCAAGCTCCTACGAGCAGTACTTC. It yields the protein CASSEASSYEQYF.

V gene TRBV11-3 combines with J gene TRBJ2-2, with 7 nucleotides matching TRBD2. CDR1 and CDR2 (germline): SGHNT, YENEEA. Losses at the gene ends were 1 base for V and 6 bases for J; bases not matched to a gene: 8. The CDR3 length is 16 residues. CDR3 nucleotide sequence: TGTGCCAGCAGCTTAGGTTGGCGGGAGTGGGCCGGGGAGCTGTTTTTT. Translated: CASSLGWREWAGELFF. Full variable domain (outside the CDR3, taken from reference TRBV11-3 and TRBJ2-2): EAGVVQSPRYKIIEKKQPVAFWCNPISGHNTLYWYLQNLGQGPELLIRYENEEAVDDSQLPKDRFSAERLKGVDSTLKIQPAELGDSAVYLCASSLGWREWAGELFFGEGSRLTVL.

The V gene is TRBV5-5, the J gene TRBJ1-4; D perhaps matches TRBD1 (5 bases). V was pared by 2 bases and J by 4 bases, with 9 bases between. Germline V CDR1 and CDR2: SGHKS, YYEKEE (reference sequence). This CDR3 has 14 residues. CDR3 DNA: TGTGCCAGCAGCTTCAGGGTGGGTAATGAAAAACTGTTTTTT. This gives the protein CASSFRVGNEKLFF.

V is TRBV7-2 and J is TRBJ2-5; possible D gene TRBD1, 7 bases. V shed 3 bases and J shed 4 bases, with 15 bases lying between them. CDR1 SGHTA and CDR2 FQGNSA come from the germline V gene. The CDR3 contains 15 residues. In nucleotides, the CDR3 is TGTGCCAGCAGCTTGGGCAACCAGGGGGGAGAGACCCAGTACTTC. Encoded protein: CASSLGNQGGETQYF. The variable domain in full, with the rest retrieved from reference TRBV7-2 and TRBJ2-5, is GAGVSQSPSNKVTEKGKDVELRCDPISGHTALYWYRQSLGQGLEFLIYFQGNSAPDKSGLPSDRFSAERTGGSVSTLTIQRTQQEDSAVYLCASSLGNQGGETQYFGPGTRLLVL.

The CDR3 DNA follows: TGTGCCAGTAGTTACGGAAGGGAAGAGACCCAGTACTTC. This codes for CASSYGREETQYF. This rearrangement joins TRBV19 to TRBJ2-5; D uncertain. The V gene's germline CDR1 is LNHDA and CDR2 SQIVND (reference sequence). The CDR3 has 13 residues. Trimming pared 5 bases from V and 3 bases from J, leaving 10 bases between.

V is TRBV6-1 and J is TRBJ1-4; possible D gene TRBD1, 5 bases. Germline V gives CDR1 MNHNS, CDR2 SASEGT. The CDR3 covers 19 residues. Trimming pared 3 bases from V and 7 bases from J, leaving 27 bases between. CDR3 bases: TGTGCCAGCAGTGACCCCCCCCCTGAAGGCAGGGTTAGTGGTGAAAAACTGTTTTTT. Translated, it gives CASSDPPPEGRVSGEKLFF.

This clone was detected a few times. The V and J genes are TRBV19 and TRBJ1-5, with D maybe TRBD1 (5 bases). Germline V gene data show CDR1 as LNHDA and CDR2 as SQIVND (reference sequence). This CDR3 is 13 amino acids long. V shed 5 bases and J shed 7 bases, with 12 bases lying between them. The CDR3 DNA reads TGTGCCAGTAGTCGGGGGGGGTGGCAGCCCCAGCATTTT. Its translation is CASSRGGWQPQHF.

This chain joins TRBV7-8 and TRBJ2-2; D is uncertain. V was clipped by 2 bases and J by 7 bases, with 8 bases between them. The germline CDR1 and CDR2 sequences are SGHVS and FQNEAQ. This CDR3 is 13 amino acids long. DNA for the CDR3: TGTGCCAGCAGCTTAAAAAGCCGCGGGGAGCTGTTTTTT. Amino acids: CASSLKSRGELFF.

This clone has more than one count but fewer than ten. The genes are TRBV29-1 and TRBJ2-1; 16 positions agree with TRBD2. CDR3 length: 18 residues. Germline CDR1 and CDR2: SQVTM and ANQGSEA. With V trimmed by 7 bases and J by 1 base, 10 bases remained unmatched. DNA of the CDR3: TGCAGCGACAAGCCGGGACTAGCGGGAGGGGAATCCTACAATGAGCAGTTCTTC. Translating it yields CSDKPGLAGGESYNEQFF.

The chain combines TRBV15 with TRBJ2-5; D call uncertain. The V gene's germline CDR1 is LNHNV and CDR2 YYDKDF (reference sequence). The V end lost 0 bases, the J end lost 5 bases, and 7 bases lay between the germline ends. The CDR3 runs 13 residues. The CDR3 is CATSRDLLETQYF. The CDR3, as DNA: TGTGCCACCAGCAGAGATCTGTTGGAGACCCAGTACTTC.

The rearrangement uses TRBV28 and TRBJ2-3, with a possible D match to TRBD2 (7 bases). V was shortened by 7 bases and J by 4 bases, with 21 bases between the two germline ends. This CDR3 is 16 amino acids long. The germline V gene has CDR1 MDHEN and CDR2 SYDVKM. The CDR3 region is CASTWGGRVFADTQYF. In nucleotides, the CDR3 is TGTGCCAGCACCTGGGGGGGGCGCGTGTTCGCAGATACGCAGTATTTT.

The chain combines TRBV3-1 (or the pseudogene TRBV3-2) with TRBJ2-1, with 7 nucleotides matching TRBD2. V shed 7 bases, J shed 5 bases, and the junction held 20 bases outside the gene matches. This CDR3 has 18 residues. CDR1 is LGHDT and CDR2 is YNNKEL in the germline V gene (reference sequence). The CDR3, as DNA: TGTGCCAGCAACCCGCGCGGCGCTAAGGCTAGCGGAGACAATGAGCAGTTCTTC. Its protein is CASNPRGAKASGDNEQFF.

The chain recombines TRBV27 with TRBJ2-5, with 8 bases matching TRBD2. The junction had 8 bases not matched to a gene; V was cut back by 5 bases and J by 0 bases. The CDR3 contains 16 residues. Germline V gene lookup returns CDR1 MNHEY and CDR2 SMNVEV (reference sequence). The CDR3 region is CASSLTGGGNQETQYF. The CDR3 nucleotides read TGTGCCAGCAGTCTGACTGGCGGGGGGAACCAAGAGACCCAGTACTTC.

The chain uses TRBV7-2 and TRBJ2-2; no reliable D call. Trimming removed 5 bases from V and 5 bases from J, with 12 bases in between. CDR1 and CDR2 from the germline V gene are SGHTA and FQGNSA. This CDR3 is built from 14 residues. CDR3 protein: CASSPSAATGELFF. CDR3 DNA sequence: TGTGCCAGCAGCCCCTCCGCGGCAACCGGGGAGCTGTTTTTT. Combining the CDR3 with reference TRBV7-2 and TRBJ2-2 gives the whole variable domain GAGVSQSPSNKVTEKGKDVELRCDPISGHTALYWYRQSLGQGLEFLIYFQGNSAPDKSGLPSDRFSAERTGGSVSTLTIQRTQQEDSAVYLCASSPSAATGELFFGEGSRLTVL.

This chain uses TRBV24-1 with TRBJ2-1, with TRBD1 as a possible D gene (5 bases). CDR1 and CDR2 (germline): KGHDR, SFDVKD. Trimming removed 0 bases from V and 7 bases from J, with 12 bases in between. CDR3 length equals 15 residues. The DNA for the CDR3 is TGTGCCACCAGTGATTTGCCGACAGAGGTAAATGAGCAGTTCTTC. Its protein is CATSDLPTEVNEQFF.

The rearrangement uses TRBV3-1 (or the pseudogene TRBV3-2) and TRBJ2-7; D is tentatively TRBD1 or TRBD2 (5 bases each). Trimming took 4 bases from V and 5 from J, leaving 21 bases between them. The CDR3 runs to 16 residues. Per the germline V gene, CDR1 is LGHDT and CDR2 is YNNKEL (reference sequence). As DNA, the CDR3 is TGTGCCAGCAGCCTAAACCGGGGCGTGAAAGTCCACGAGCAGTACTTC. Amino acid sequence: CASSLNRGVKVHEQYF.

The CDR3 DNA reads TGTGCCAGCAGTTTTCAGGCGGGGAGGGGTAACAATGAGCAGTTCTTC. As protein: CASSFQAGRGNNEQFF. The chain links TRBV28 to TRBJ2-1; TRBD2 agrees at 7 bases. This CDR3 region has 16 residues. From germline, CDR1 is MDHEN and CDR2 SYDVKM. Trimming removed 3 bases from V and 5 bases from J; junction bases left unmatched: 10.

This chain joins TRBV7-2 and TRBJ2-3; D gene unclear. V lost 1 base and J 1 base, leaving 9 bases between the germline ends. The CDR3 covers 15 residues. Germline V lookup: CDR1 SGHTA, CDR2 FQGNSA. CDR3 in DNA: TGTGCCAGCAGCTTAGGAGACGTGGGCACAGATACGCAGTATTTT. The encoded protein is CASSLGDVGTDTQYF.

The V gene is TRBV3-1 (or the pseudogene TRBV3-2), the J gene TRBJ1-1, with TRBD1 matching over 7 bases. There are 14 residues in the CDR3. Looked up from germline, CDR1 is LGHDT and CDR2 is YNNKEL (reference sequence). The V and J ends lost 2 bases and 4 bases, in that order; junction bases with no gene match: 4. CDR3 amino acids: CASSQSGGGTEAFF. In DNA form, the CDR3 reads TGTGCCAGCAGCCAATCAGGGGGAGGCACTGAAGCTTTCTTT.

The chain couples TRBV2 to TRBJ1-6, with D possibly being TRBD1 (5 bases). Trimming removed 0 bases at V and 9 bases at J, with 15 bases between. The CDR3 length is 16 residues. CDR1 and CDR2 from the germline V gene are SNHLY and FYNNEI. The CDR3 DNA follows: TGTGCCAGCAGTGAAGCGGGTGGGGGGACGAGTTCACCCCTCCACTTT. It encodes CASSEAGGGTSSPLHF.

The chain joins TRBV4-1 to TRBJ2-1, with D maybe TRBD2 (5 bases). V lost 1 base, J lost 8 bases, and 12 bases lay in between. From germline, CDR1 is MGHRA and CDR2 YSYEKL. This CDR3 spans 14 amino acids. The CDR3 DNA reads as TGCGCCAGCAGCCAAGTTGCGGGTAGGGATGAGCAGTTCTTC. Its protein is CASSQVAGRDEQFF.

The J gene is TRBJ2-1, the V gene TRBV9; 11 nucleotides line up with TRBD2. The germline CDR1 and CDR2 sequences are SGDLS and YYNGEE. This CDR3 spans 21 amino acids. The V and J ends lost 0 bases and 1 base, in that order; junction bases with no gene match: 15. CDR3 region: CASSVGGWASSGRSSYNEQFF. The CDR3 region has the DNA TGTGCCAGCAGCGTAGGTGGATGGGCGTCTAGCGGGAGGTCGTCCTACAATGAGCAGTTCTTC.

This clone turned up a few times. V is TRBV4-1 and J is TRBJ1-1, with D maybe TRBD1 (5 bases). This CDR3 is 17 amino acids long. The V and J ends lost 2 bases and 6 bases respectively, with 22 bases between them. CDR1 and CDR2 (germline): MGHRA, YSYEKL. CDR3 sequence (DNA): TGCGCCAGCAGCCAACCCTACAATTACGACAGCGACTCTGAAGCTTTCTTT. It is translated as CASSQPYNYDSDSEAFF.

The V and J genes are TRBV2 and TRBJ2-4; D not resolved. There are 16 residues in the CDR3. Trimming removed 6 bases from V and 1 base from J, with 16 bases in between. Germline V gene sequence: CDR1 SNHLY, CDR2 FYNNEI. The CDR3 sequence: CASSPTPLLAKNIQYF. The CDR3 coding sequence is TGTGCCAGCAGCCCTACTCCTTTACTTGCCAAAAACATTCAGTACTTC.